These T cell receptor beta chains were read from a single sample in a study of shared clonotypes between healthy human individuals. Some clones are missing from TCRdb's copy, which holds only in-frame ones; the method was immunoSEQ multiplex PCR. Counted here are some 1 million clones, roughly 80% occurring once; the ten biggest clones make up approximately 1.5%. Sequenced: memory CD4+ T cells sorted from blood. These receptors were obtained from a man between 18 and 35 years old in good health. CDR3s include the opening cysteine and the closing phenylalanine or tryptophan. Fields, in order: V gene, D gene, J gene, clone size, CDR3 DNA, CDR3 protein. The D gene is left open where the match is weak. Clone size is not always given. Where it is, it says once, few, many or a class for expanded clones.

TRBV6-6	-	TRBJ2-7	-	TGTGCCAGCAGTTACTCGACGCGGGACCAAACCTACGAGCAGTACTTC	CASSYSTRDQTYEQYF
TRBV5-5	TRBD1	TRBJ1-1	-	TGTGCCAGCAGCTTGGGACAGGGGCGGACTGAAGCTTTCTTT	CASSLGQGRTEAFF
TRBV18	-	TRBJ2-2	-	TGTGCCAGCTCACGGGACCGGAACACCGGGGAGCTGTTTTTT	CASSRDRNTGELFF
TRBV6-4	-	TRBJ2-2	-	TGTGCCAGCAAAACTCCTCTCAGCGGGGAGCTGTTTTTT	CASKTPLSGELFF
TRBV5-4	-	TRBJ1-1	once	TGTGCCAGCAGCTTGAATGTACCCTCGATGAACACTGAAGCTTTCTTT	CASSLNVPSMNTEAFF
TRBV7-8	TRBD1	TRBJ2-2	-	TGTGCCAGCAGCCCACCCATTGGGACAGGGCCCACCGGGGAGCTGTTTTTT	CASSPPIGTGPTGELFF
TRBV5-1	TRBD1	TRBJ2-7	-	TGCGCCAGCAGCGCGAACCCCGGGACAGGGGCCTACGAGCAGTACTTC	CASSANPGTGAYEQYF
TRBV7-9	-	TRBJ2-1	-	TGTGCCAGCAGCAACACGGCAGCGTCCATTCTCGGATTCTTC	CASSNTAASILGFF
TRBV5-4	TRBD2	TRBJ2-3	few	TGTGCCAGCAGCTTTAGCGGGGGGAGAGGAGATACGCAGTATTTT	CASSFSGGRGDTQYF
TRBV2	TRBD2	TRBJ2-1	-	TGTGCCAGCTCGGACCCACTAGCGGGAGGGCTCCTGGCCTACAATGAGCAGTTCTTC	CASSDPLAGGLLAYNEQFF
TRBV19	-	TRBJ1-2	-	TGTGCCAGTACTAGGACAAGCCCTGCGGGAGGCTACACCTTC	CASTRTSPAGGYTF
TRBV7-2	-	TRBJ1-4	-	TGTGCCAGCAGCTTAGCGGGGGGGACTAATGAAAAACTGTTTTTT	CASSLAGGTNEKLFF
TRBV27	TRBD1	TRBJ1-4	-	TGTGCCAGCAGTTACAGGGGGAGGAGGGCTAATGAAAAACTGTTTTTT	CASSYRGRRANEKLFF
TRBV7-3	TRBD1	TRBJ2-2	-	TGTGCCAGCAGCTCCGGACAGGGTCCGGGCACCGGGGAGCTGTTTTTT	CASSSGQGPGTGELFF
TRBV14	TRBD2	TRBJ2-3	-	TGTGCCAGCAGTCCTAGCGGCTATACGCAGTATTTT	CASSPSGYTQYF
TRBV7-5	-	TRBJ1-1	-	TGTGCCAGAAGCTTACAGGGGCTGGAAGAGACTGAAGCTTTCTTT	CARSLQGLEETEAFF
TRBV6-5	TRBD2	TRBJ2-3	-	TGTGCCAGCAGCCGACTAGCGGGGGCGGCAGATACGCAGTATTTT	CASSRLAGAADTQYF
TRBV5-1	-	TRBJ2-5	-	TGCGCCAGCAGCTTGGACGGTTCAATAGAGACCCAGTACTTC	CASSLDGSIETQYF
TRBV4-3	TRBD1	TRBJ2-7	-	TGCGCCAGCAGCCAAGGTGTCGGGACAGGGGCCTACGAGCAGTACTTC	CASSQGVGTGAYEQYF
TRBV6-6	TRBD2	TRBJ2-3	-	TGTGCCAGCAGTTACGGGATTAGCGGGGGAGATACGCAGTATTTT	CASSYGISGGDTQYF
TRBV15	-	TRBJ1-2	-	TGTGCCACCAGCAGAGATACCCAGGGACGGGGGACTAGGAATGGCTACACCTTC	CATSRDTQGRGTRNGYTF
TRBV10-3	TRBD2	TRBJ2-1	-	TGTGCCATCAGTGAAGGGACTAGCGGTAACAATGAGCAGTTCTTC	CAISEGTSGNNEQFF
TRBV11-3	-	TRBJ2-1	-	TGTGCCAGCAGCTTAGATTACAGGACAGTCGATGAGCAGTTCTTC	CASSLDYRTVDEQFF
TRBV5-8	-	TRBJ2-1	-	TGTGCCAGCAGCGGGAGCGGTCTCTACAATGAGCAGTTCTTC	CASSGSGLYNEQFF
TRBV7-9	-	TRBJ1-3	-	TGTGCCAGCAGCTTAGGTACTGGACGGACGTCTGGAAACACCATATATTTT	CASSLGTGRTSGNTIYF
TRBV20-1	-	TRBJ1-3	few	TGCAGTGCTAGCTTCGGAAACACCATATATTTT	CSASFGNTIYF
TRBV5-1	-	TRBJ1-1	few	TGCGCCAGCAGCGGGAGGACAGCCTCCTCCACTGAAGCTTTCTTT	CASSGRTASSTEAFF
TRBV28	-	TRBJ1-2	-	TGTGCCAGCACCCCTCCATTGAGCCTCTATGGCTACACCTTC	CASTPPLSLYGYTF
TRBV11-3	-	TRBJ2-7	-	TGTGCCAGCAGCTTAGGGGCGACAGCCTACGAGCAGTACTTC	CASSLGATAYEQYF
TRBV4-1	TRBD1	TRBJ2-1	few	TGCGCCAGCAGCCAAGCAACGGGACAGGGATCGTCTGAGCAGTTCTTC	CASSQATGQGSSEQFF
TRBV29-1	-	TRBJ2-1	-	TGCAGCGTGGGGGTGAGGGGCAGCGGGAATGAGCAGTTCTTC	CSVGVRGSGNEQFF
TRBV5-1	-	TRBJ2-7	-	TGCGCCAGCAGCCACCGAACAGAACCCTACGAGCAGTACTTC	CASSHRTEPYEQYF
TRBV7-2	-	TRBJ1-4	once	TGTGCCAGCAGGCCGGCGGGAGAAAAACTGTTTTTT	CASRPAGEKLFF
TRBV9	TRBD2	TRBJ2-2	-	TGTGCCAGCAGCGTAGGCGGACTAGGGCGAACCGGGGAGCTGTTTTTT	CASSVGGLGRTGELFF
TRBV30	-	TRBJ1-5	few	TGTGCCTGGAGCATTAAAGGGAGCAGTCAGCCCCAGCATTTT	CAWSIKGSSQPQHF
TRBV11-2	-	TRBJ2-5	-	TGTGCCAGCAGCTTTTGGGGTCAAGAGACCCAGTACTTC	CASSFWGQETQYF
TRBV2	TRBD1	TRBJ2-3	-	TGTGCCAGTGAGGGACAGCTCACAGATACGCAGTATTTT	CASEGQLTDTQYF
TRBV30	-	TRBJ2-5	-	TGTGCCTGGAGTACCCCGCAGGGCGGCTCACAAGAGACCCAGTACTTC	CAWSTPQGGSQETQYF
TRBV30	-	TRBJ1-2	-	TGTGCCTGGACTGCGGGGGCTTATGGCTACACCTTC	CAWTAGAYGYTF
TRBV29-1	-	TRBJ2-7	-	TGCAGCGTTGAGGCAGGGAGATACGAGCAGTACTTC	CSVEAGRYEQYF
TRBV29-1	-	TRBJ1-2	-	TGCAGCCCGGGGGCTGAAGATGGCTACACCTTC	CSPGAEDGYTF